Listed below are T cell receptor beta chains from one sample, sequenced in a study of blood T cell repertoires in COVID-19. TCRdb keeps only in-frame clones here, not all; method: immunoSEQ multiplex PCR. This table holds about 16,000 clones, approximately 91% found once. Sequencing used peripheral blood. Receptors originate from a man in his 60s with acute or convalescent COVID-19. The CDR3 runs from the conserved cysteine through the conserved F or W. Each record gives: J gene, D gene, clone size, V gene, CDR3 protein, CDR3 DNA. D genes are given only for firm matches. The size field is filled for only some rows; it gives once, few, many or a size class.

>TRBJ2-1|-|-|TRBV28
CASRGRQNEQFF
TGTGCCAGCAGGGGTCGACAAAATGAGCAGTTCTTC
>TRBJ2-2|TRBD1|-|TRBV10-3
CAITPRDRENTGELFF
TGTGCCATCACCCCCCGGGACAGGGAGAACACCGGGGAGCTGTTTTTT
>TRBJ2-7|TRBD1|once|TRBV5-1
CASSPGTGTGEQYF
TGCGCCAGCAGCCCCGGGACAGGGACGGGGGAGCAGTACTTC
>TRBJ2-1|-|-|TRBV7-9
CASGGDDRRSSYNEQFF
TGTGCCAGCGGCGGGGACGATCGCCGGAGCTCCTACAATGAGCAGTTCTTC
>TRBJ1-1|-|-|TRBV29-1
CEGRSTEAFF
TGTGAGGGAAGGAGCACTGAAGCTTTCTTT
>TRBJ2-1|TRBD1|-|TRBV2
CASRTDRNEQFF
TGTGCCAGCAGGACGGACAGGAATGAGCAGTTCTTC
>TRBJ2-7|TRBD1|-|TRBV15
CATSGGTGGYEQYF
TGTGCCACCAGCGGGGGGACAGGGGGCTACGAGCAGTACTTC
>TRBJ1-4|-|-|TRBV2
CASSAGPGEKLFF
TGTGCCAGCAGTGCAGGGCCTGGTGAAAAACTGTTTTTT
>TRBJ2-7|-|-|TRBV6-5
CASSQRAEWAEQYF
TGTGCCAGCAGTCAAAGAGCTGAGTGGGCCGAGCAGTACTTC
>TRBJ1-6|TRBD1|-|TRBV3-1/TRBV3-2
CASSQGQGYNSPLHF
TGTGCCAGCAGCCAAGGACAGGGCTATAATTCACCCCTCCACTTT
>TRBJ2-2|-|-|TRBV29-1
CSTRYRVGGELFF
TGCAGCACAAGATACAGGGTTGGCGGGGAGCTGTTTTTT
>TRBJ1-1|-|-|TRBV29-1
CSARRGSSSNTEAFF
TGCAGCGCCAGGCGGGGATCCTCCTCGAACACTGAAGCTTTCTTT
>TRBJ2-5|-|-|TRBV10-2
CASTEGLLRMGETQYF
TGCGCCAGCACCGAAGGCCTCCTCAGGATGGGAGAGACCCAGTACTTC
>TRBJ2-5|-|-|TRBV24-1
CATSDRRQPQETQYF
TGTGCCACCAGTGATCGTAGACAGCCGCAAGAGACCCAGTACTTC
>TRBJ2-1|-|-|TRBV6-4
CASSYEQGHEQFF
TGTGCCAGCAGTTACGAACAGGGTCATGAGCAGTTCTTC
>TRBJ2-3|TRBD2|-|TRBV30
CAYTSGGTDTQYF
TGTGCCTATACTAGCGGGGGTACAGATACGCAGTATTTT
>TRBJ1-6|-|-|TRBV2
CASSLTNEDSPLHF
TGTGCCAGCAGCTTGACAAATGAAGATTCACCCCTCCACTTT
>TRBJ2-5|TRBD1|-|TRBV9
CASSVGLGTGIETQYF
TGTGCCAGCAGCGTAGGGCTCGGGACAGGGATCGAGACCCAGTACTTC
>TRBJ2-3|-|-|TRBV10-1
CASSEEDTDTQYF
TGCGCCAGCAGTGAGGAGGACACAGATACGCAGTATTTT
>TRBJ2-2|TRBD2|-|TRBV6-5
CASSYWVAGNTGELFF
TGTGCCAGCAGTTACTGGGTAGCGGGTAACACCGGGGAGCTGTTTTTT
>TRBJ2-3|TRBD1|-|TRBV7-6
CASSLVSQGAISTDTQYF
TGTGCCAGCAGCTTAGTGTCCCAGGGGGCGATTAGTACAGATACGCAGTATTTT
>TRBJ1-2|-|-|TRBV28
CASSLRSDSGYTF
TGTGCCAGCAGTTTAAGGAGCGACAGTGGCTACACCTTC
>TRBJ2-3|-|-|TRBV24-1
CATSDSGTDTQYF
TGTGCCACCAGTGATTCAGGGACAGATACGCAGTATTTT
>TRBJ2-5|-|-|TRBV19
CASSNDYQETQYF
TGTGCCAGTAGCAACGACTACCAAGAGACCCAGTACTTC
>TRBJ2-3|TRBD2|-|TRBV6-1
CASSLGAGPTDTQYF
TGTGCCAGCAGTTTGGGAGCGGGACCCACAGATACGCAGTATTTT
>TRBJ1-3|-|-|TRBV11-2
CASSLDRAGTGNTIYF
TGTGCTAGCAGCTTAGATCGGGCAGGGACTGGAAACACCATATATTTT
>TRBJ1-1|-|-|TRBV6-5
CASSRPAPLNTEAFF
TGTGCCAGCAGTCGGCCCGCACCACTAAACACTGAAGCTTTCTTT
>TRBJ2-2|-|-|TRBV10-3
CAIRYRDSGGELFF
TGTGCCATCAGGTACCGGGACTCCGGTGGGGAGCTGTTTTTT
>TRBJ2-5|TRBD1|-|TRBV28
CASSPLGQGAGETQYF
TGTGCCAGCAGTCCCCTGGGACAGGGGGCCGGAGAGACCCAGTACTTC
>TRBJ1-1|TRBD1|-|TRBV30
CAWISQGRLNTEAFF
TGTGCCTGGATCTCACAGGGGCGTTTGAACACTGAAGCTTTCTTT